These T cell receptor beta chains were read from a single sample in a study of T cells in Graves' hyperthyroidism and ophthalmopathy. MiXCR, run by TCRdb on the multiplex PCR reads, gives a single entry per CDR3 protein. The data show approximately 690,000 distinct CDR3 sequences, with about 14% seen just once and around an eighth held by the top ten. What was sequenced was blood. Receptor source: a woman in her 50s with Graves' ophthalmopathy. Each CDR3 is given with its conserved first and last residue. D genes are given only for firm matches. Size tells how often a clone was seen (once, few, many) or the class of an expanded clone, and some rows leave it out.

v_call: TRBV7-9
d_call: TRBD2
clone_size: many
j_call: TRBJ2-3
cdr3_length: 16
cdr3_nt: TGTGCCAGCAGCTTAGTTCAGCGGGAGTCGTGGGATACGCAGTATTTT
cdr3_aa: CASSLVQRESWDTQYF

v_call: TRBV28
d_call: NA
clone_size: many
j_call: TRBJ1-5
cdr3_length: 14
cdr3_nt: TGTGCCAGCAATATCAATACAGGGTGGCAGCCCCAGCATTTT
cdr3_aa: CASNINTGWQPQHF

v_call: TRBV12-3/TRBV12-4
d_call: NA
clone_size: once
j_call: TRBJ1-5
cdr3_length: 14
cdr3_nt: TGTGCCAGCAGTCTATATCAGGGTGACCAGCCCCAGCATTTT
cdr3_aa: CASSLYQGDQPQHF

v_call: TRBV12-3/TRBV12-4
d_call: TRBD2
clone_size: few
j_call: TRBJ2-1
cdr3_length: 17
cdr3_nt: TGTGCCAGCAGTCCGACTAGCGGGAGGGCCCACTACAATGAGCAGTTCTTC
cdr3_aa: CASSPTSGRAHYNEQFF

v_call: TRBV18
d_call: NA
clone_size: many
j_call: TRBJ2-5
cdr3_length: 13
cdr3_nt: TGTGCCAGCTCACCTGACCCCTTCGAGACCCAGTACTTC
cdr3_aa: CASSPDPFETQYF

v_call: TRBV29-1
d_call: TRBD1
clone_size: NA
j_call: TRBJ1-2
cdr3_length: 14
cdr3_nt: TGCAGCGTTGAAGGACAGGGGGGTGGCTATGGCTACACCTTC
cdr3_aa: CSVEGQGGGYGYTF

v_call: TRBV19
d_call: NA
clone_size: NA
j_call: TRBJ2-1
cdr3_length: 15
cdr3_nt: TGTGCCAGTAGTATAATCGGGGTGCATTCGGGTGAGCAGTTCTTC
cdr3_aa: CASSIIGVHSGEQFF

v_call: TRBV28
d_call: TRBD1
clone_size: many
j_call: TRBJ2-2
cdr3_length: 16
cdr3_nt: TGTGCCAGCAGTTTTATCAGGACAGGGAACACCGGGGAGCTGTTTTTT
cdr3_aa: CASSFIRTGNTGELFF

v_call: TRBV20-1
d_call: TRBD1
clone_size: once
j_call: TRBJ1-3
cdr3_length: 16
cdr3_nt: TGCAGTGCTAGAGATCAGGGGGCTTTCTCTGGAAACACCATATATTTT
cdr3_aa: CSARDQGAFSGNTIYF

v_call: TRBV20-1
d_call: NA
clone_size: many
j_call: TRBJ2-3
cdr3_length: 13
cdr3_nt: TGCAGTGCTCCTCAATTCAGGGGAGATACGCAGTATTTT
cdr3_aa: CSAPQFRGDTQYF

v_call: TRBV28
d_call: NA
clone_size: few
j_call: TRBJ1-2
cdr3_length: 15
cdr3_nt: TGTGCCAGCAGTCTCCCAGCAGGGGTCTCCTCTGGCTACACCTTC
cdr3_aa: CASSLPAGVSSGYTF

v_call: TRBV10-3
d_call: NA
clone_size: NA
j_call: TRBJ1-4
cdr3_length: 14
cdr3_nt: TGTGCCATCAGCGCCGGACAGTTCGATGAAAAACTGCTTTTT
cdr3_aa: CAISAGQFDEKLLF

v_call: TRBV10-2
d_call: TRBD2
clone_size: NA
j_call: TRBJ2-1
cdr3_length: 17
cdr3_nt: TGCGCCAGCAGTGAACCAGGGGGACTAGCGGGAGCAAATGAGCAGTTCTTC
cdr3_aa: CASSEPGGLAGANEQFF

v_call: TRBV11-2
d_call: NA
clone_size: few
j_call: TRBJ1-6
cdr3_length: 15
cdr3_nt: TGTGCCAGCAGCTTAGAACTCCCTATAGGCGCACCCCTCCACTTT
cdr3_aa: CASSLELPIGAPLHF

v_call: TRBV30
d_call: NA
clone_size: NA
j_call: TRBJ2-1
cdr3_length: 16
cdr3_nt: TGTGCCTGGAGTGTACTCGGGGGTATTACAGCAAATGAGCAGTTCTTC
cdr3_aa: CAWSVLGGITANEQFF

v_call: TRBV6-1
d_call: TRBD1
clone_size: NA
j_call: TRBJ1-1
cdr3_length: 19
cdr3_nt: TGTGCCAGCAGTACGCAGCAGGGACAGGGGTACGCGTTGAACACTGAAGCTTTCTTT
cdr3_aa: CASSTQQGQGYALNTEAFF

v_call: TRBV13
d_call: NA
clone_size: many
j_call: TRBJ2-7
cdr3_length: 15
cdr3_nt: TGTGCCAGCAGCTCCTCCGGGACCAACTCCTACGAGCAGTACTTC
cdr3_aa: CASSSSGTNSYEQYF

v_call: TRBV20-1
d_call: NA
clone_size: NA
j_call: TRBJ2-1
cdr3_length: 12
cdr3_nt: TGCAGTGCTAAGGCCCCTTACAATGAGCAGTTCTTC
cdr3_aa: CSAKAPYNEQFF

v_call: TRBV28
d_call: NA
clone_size: many
j_call: TRBJ1-4
cdr3_length: 16
cdr3_nt: TGTGCCAGCGCCCTATTCCCGGGGGGCATAGGTGAAAAACTGTTTTTT
cdr3_aa: CASALFPGGIGEKLFF

v_call: TRBV7-9
d_call: NA
clone_size: NA
j_call: TRBJ1-5
cdr3_length: 14
cdr3_nt: TGTGCCAGCAGCTTATCGGGGACCAATCAGCCCCAGCATTTT
cdr3_aa: CASSLSGTNQPQHF

v_call: TRBV11-2
d_call: NA
clone_size: NA
j_call: TRBJ1-6
cdr3_length: 16
cdr3_nt: TGTGCCAGCAGCTTAAAATCGATCGGTTCCGGGTCACCCCTCCACTTT
cdr3_aa: CASSLKSIGSGSPLHF

v_call: TRBV29-1
d_call: TRBD1
clone_size: NA
j_call: TRBJ2-1
cdr3_length: 13
cdr3_nt: TGCAGCGTCCGGGACAGACCCTACAATGAGCAGTTCTTC
cdr3_aa: CSVRDRPYNEQFF

v_call: TRBV28
d_call: NA
clone_size: many
j_call: TRBJ2-4
cdr3_length: 19
cdr3_nt: TGTGCCAGCAGTTCCCATTTCCTCGGCAGCCCTTTAGCCAAAAACATTCAGTACTTC
cdr3_aa: CASSSHFLGSPLAKNIQYF

v_call: TRBV20-1
d_call: NA
clone_size: few
j_call: TRBJ2-7
cdr3_length: 16
cdr3_nt: TGCAGTGCTAGAGATTTTGTACGGGGGATCGGCTACGAGCAGTACTTC
cdr3_aa: CSARDFVRGIGYEQYF

v_call: TRBV5-1
d_call: TRBD2
clone_size: NA
j_call: TRBJ2-1
cdr3_length: 19
cdr3_nt: TGCGCCAGCAGCTTATTGGGACTAGCGGGATGGAGCTCCTACAATGAGCAGTTCTTC
cdr3_aa: CASSLLGLAGWSSYNEQFF

v_call: TRBV6-1
d_call: NA
clone_size: many
j_call: TRBJ2-3
cdr3_length: 14
cdr3_nt: TGTGCCAGCATGGGGGGCGAGGCGTCAGATACGCAGTATTTT
cdr3_aa: CASMGGEASDTQYF

v_call: TRBV4-2
d_call: NA
clone_size: many
j_call: TRBJ2-5
cdr3_length: 14
cdr3_nt: TGTGCCAGCAGCCAAGACGTATACCAAGAGACCCAGTACTTC
cdr3_aa: CASSQDVYQETQYF

v_call: TRBV4-3
d_call: TRBD1
clone_size: many
j_call: TRBJ2-7
cdr3_length: 17
cdr3_nt: TGCGCCAGCAGCCAAGCCATGCCCGGGACAGGGAGTAGCGAGCAGTACTTC
cdr3_aa: CASSQAMPGTGSSEQYF

v_call: TRBV30
d_call: NA
clone_size: many
j_call: TRBJ2-3
cdr3_length: 15
cdr3_nt: TGTGCCTGGAGTACGCCGGGACGCAGCACAGATACGCAGTATTTT
cdr3_aa: CAWSTPGRSTDTQYF

v_call: TRBV24-1
d_call: NA
clone_size: many
j_call: TRBJ2-3
cdr3_length: 15
cdr3_nt: TGTGCCACCAGTAAGCGTGGACTCGGCACAGATACGCAGTATTTT
cdr3_aa: CATSKRGLGTDTQYF

v_call: TRBV2
d_call: NA
clone_size: many
j_call: TRBJ1-2
cdr3_length: 14
cdr3_nt: TGTGCCAGCAGTGAATCCAGCGCAGGTGACGGCTACACCTTC
cdr3_aa: CASSESSAGDGYTF

v_call: TRBV6-2/TRBV6-3
d_call: TRBD1
clone_size: many
j_call: TRBJ1-5
cdr3_length: 15
cdr3_nt: TGTGCCAGCAGTTACGCGAACAGGGGCGCTCAGCCCCAGCATTTT
cdr3_aa: CASSYANRGAQPQHF

v_call: TRBV29-1
d_call: TRBD1
clone_size: NA
j_call: TRBJ1-2
cdr3_length: 16
cdr3_nt: TGCAGCGTCTTTGACAGGGGTGAGGGTGCGAACTATGGCTACACCTTC
cdr3_aa: CSVFDRGEGANYGYTF

v_call: TRBV10-3
d_call: TRBD1
clone_size: few
j_call: TRBJ2-2
cdr3_length: 14
cdr3_nt: TGTGCCATCGGACAGGGGAAGGGTTCCGGGGAGCTGTTTTTT
cdr3_aa: CAIGQGKGSGELFF

v_call: TRBV29-1
d_call: NA
clone_size: NA
j_call: TRBJ2-5
cdr3_length: 14
cdr3_nt: TGCAGCGTTGACGCGGAGCCGGACCAAGAGACCCAGTACTTC
cdr3_aa: CSVDAEPDQETQYF

v_call: TRBV7-3
d_call: TRBD2
clone_size: many
j_call: TRBJ2-1
cdr3_length: 15
cdr3_nt: TGTGCCAGCAGCGTAACTAGCGGGGGGTACAATGAGCAGTTCTTC
cdr3_aa: CASSVTSGGYNEQFF

v_call: TRBV6-2/TRBV6-3
d_call: NA
clone_size: many
j_call: TRBJ2-7
cdr3_length: 16
cdr3_nt: TGTGCCAGCAGTTACTCGACGGAGCACAACTCCTACGAGCAGTACTTC
cdr3_aa: CASSYSTEHNSYEQYF

v_call: TRBV20-1
d_call: TRBD2
clone_size: many
j_call: TRBJ2-1
cdr3_length: 15
cdr3_nt: TGCAGTGCTAGGGCGACTAGCGGCCACTACAATGAGCAGTTCTTC
cdr3_aa: CSARATSGHYNEQFF

v_call: TRBV4-3
d_call: TRBD1
clone_size: NA
j_call: TRBJ1-1
cdr3_length: 14
cdr3_nt: TGCGCCAGCAGCCCCGACAGGGGTGCGACTGAAGCTTTCTTT
cdr3_aa: CASSPDRGATEAFF

v_call: TRBV25-1
d_call: NA
clone_size: NA
j_call: TRBJ1-1
cdr3_length: 11
cdr3_nt: TGTGCCAGCACAGGTTTTTTTGAAGCTTTCTTT
cdr3_aa: CASTGFFEAFF

v_call: TRBV24-1
d_call: NA
clone_size: NA
j_call: TRBJ2-7
cdr3_length: 14
cdr3_nt: TGTGCCACCAGTGACGTTACAGGGCTCAACGAGCAGTACTTC
cdr3_aa: CATSDVTGLNEQYF

v_call: TRBV7-6
d_call: TRBD2
clone_size: few
j_call: TRBJ2-7
cdr3_length: 16
cdr3_nt: TGTGCCAGCAGCTTTGGGCCGACTAGCGGGAATAGCGAGCAGTACTTC
cdr3_aa: CASSFGPTSGNSEQYF

v_call: TRBV11-1
d_call: TRBD1
clone_size: many
j_call: TRBJ1-1
cdr3_length: 16
cdr3_nt: TGTGCCAGCAGCTTAGCACAGGGGGCACCGAACACTGAAGCTTTCTTT
cdr3_aa: CASSLAQGAPNTEAFF

v_call: TRBV27
d_call: NA
clone_size: many
j_call: TRBJ2-7
cdr3_length: 13
cdr3_nt: TGTGCCAGCCGTCTGCAGGGTAACTACGAGCAGTACTTC
cdr3_aa: CASRLQGNYEQYF

v_call: TRBV6-2/TRBV6-3
d_call: NA
clone_size: few
j_call: TRBJ1-5
cdr3_length: 14
cdr3_nt: TGTGCCAGCAGTTACGTCGGGACCAATCAGCCCCAGCATTTT
cdr3_aa: CASSYVGTNQPQHF

v_call: TRBV28
d_call: NA
clone_size: many
j_call: TRBJ1-5
cdr3_length: 14
cdr3_nt: TGTGCCAGCCGACTAGTACAGGGCCGACAGCCCCAGCATTTT
cdr3_aa: CASRLVQGRQPQHF